The rows below give T cell receptor beta chains drawn from one sample of a study of neurological immune-mediated disorders. Using its own MiXCR run on the 5' RACE reads, TCRdb lists one record per CDR3 protein. The profile shows fewer than 85,000 distinct CDR3 sequences, roughly 4.9% of them singletons. Sequencing was performed on PBMCs. The source of these receptors is a woman between 65 and 79 years old with multiple sclerosis. CDR3s include the opening cysteine and the closing phenylalanine or tryptophan. Fields, in order: V gene, clone size, D gene, J gene, CDR3 protein, CDR3 DNA. D genes are given only for firm matches. For some rows the clone size is stated as once, few or many, or as a class when expanded; others skip it.

TRBV6-2/TRBV6-3	many	TRBD1	TRBJ2-1	CASRLTEQGLQFF	TGTGCCAGCAGACTCACCGAACAGGGGTTGCAGTTCTTC
TRBV3-1	many	TRBD1	TRBJ2-7	CASSPTRTGGTYEQYF	TGTGCCAGCAGCCCTACGAGGACAGGGGGGACCTACGAGCAGTACTTC
TRBV29-1	-	-	TRBJ2-7	CSVVGTHSEQYF	TGCAGCGTTGTAGGGACCCACAGCGAGCAGTACTTC
TRBV7-6	many	-	TRBJ1-1	CASSLSKLGTEAFF	TGTGCCAGCAGCTTAAGTAAACTTGGGACTGAAGCTTTCTTT
TRBV3-1	many	-	TRBJ2-7	CASSQAWEQYF	TGTGCCAGCAGCCAAGCCTGGGAGCAGTACTTC
TRBV7-2	many	-	TRBJ2-6	CASSLARVSGANVLTF	TGTGCCAGCAGCTTAGCGAGGGTTTCGGGGGCCAACGTCCTGACTTTC
TRBV20-1	many	-	TRBJ2-5	CSASHRVQDTQYF	TGCAGTGCTTCCCACAGGGTGCAGGATACCCAGTACTTC
TRBV15	many	-	TRBJ2-3	CATRSAGSSTDTQYF	TGTGCCACCCGAAGCGCGGGTTCTAGCACAGATACGCAGTATTTT
TRBV20-1	many	TRBD2	TRBJ2-1	CSASARLAGVDNEQFF	TGCAGTGCTAGTGCTCGACTAGCGGGAGTTGACAATGAGCAGTTCTTC
TRBV6-5	many	TRBD2	TRBJ2-1	CASTAGGLYNEQFF	TGTGCCAGCACGGCGGGAGGGCTTTACAATGAGCAGTTCTTC
TRBV7-2	many	-	TRBJ2-2	CASSFGQNTGELFF	TGTGCCAGCAGCTTCGGACAGAACACCGGGGAGCTGTTTTTT
TRBV6-1	many	TRBD2	TRBJ2-3	CASSEEGLAGYVDTQYF	TGTGCCAGCAGTGAGGAGGGACTAGCGGGATACGTAGATACGCAGTATTTT
TRBV6-6	many	-	TRBJ2-1	CASRQSGQFF	TGTGCCAGCAGGCAGTCCGGGCAGTTCTTC
TRBV6-2/TRBV6-3	many	-	TRBJ1-5	CASSKDGARNQPQHF	TGTGCCAGCAGTAAAGACGGAGCACGCAATCAGCCCCAGCATTTT
TRBV29-1	many	-	TRBJ2-1	CSVGAGTYNEQFF	TGCAGCGTTGGTGCAGGGACCTACAATGAGCAGTTCTTC
TRBV7-9	many	TRBD1	TRBJ1-6	CASSFGTGSAPLHF	TGTGCCAGCAGCTTTGGGACAGGGTCGGCACCCCTCCACTTT
TRBV29-1	-	-	TRBJ1-1	CSVKETGFVGEAFF	TGCAGCGTTAAAGAAACAGGGTTCGTGGGTGAAGCTTTCTTT
TRBV7-8	-	-	TRBJ1-4	CASGETGAGEKLFF	TGTGCCAGCGGGGAGACAGGAGCCGGTGAAAAACTGTTTTTT
TRBV12-3/TRBV12-4	many	-	TRBJ1-2	CASSFSGINGYTF	TGTGCCAGCAGTTTCTCAGGGATCAATGGCTACACCTTC
TRBV20-1	many	TRBD2	TRBJ2-1	CSAELAASYNEQFF	TGCAGTGCTGAACTAGCGGCTAGCTACAATGAGCAGTTCTTC
TRBV29-1	many	-	TRBJ1-2	CSVEWARVSLNYGYTF	TGCAGCGTTGAATGGGCCAGGGTCTCGTTGAACTATGGCTACACCTTC
TRBV5-6	few	-	TRBJ2-7	CASSLAGEQYF	TGTGCCAGCAGCCTCGCGGGGGAGCAGTACTTC
TRBV2	few	-	TRBJ2-3	CASRSGAKDTQYF	TGTGCCAGCAGGAGTGGGGCCAAAGATACGCAGTATTTT
TRBV5-6	many	TRBD1	TRBJ1-1	CASSLLWDRRSEAFF	TGTGCCAGCAGCTTGCTCTGGGACAGGAGGTCTGAAGCTTTCTTT
TRBV7-8	-	TRBD1	TRBJ2-7	CASSPGTGVLYEQYF	TGTGCCAGCAGCCCCGGGACAGGGGTTCTCTACGAGCAGTACTTC
TRBV20-1	many	-	TRBJ2-1	CSARGESRAYNEQFF	TGCAGTGCTAGGGGGGAGAGTAGGGCCTACAATGAGCAGTTCTTC
TRBV20-1	many	TRBD2	TRBJ2-5	CSARDPSGRETQYF	TGCAGTGCTAGAGACCCCAGCGGGAGAGAGACCCAGTACTTC
TRBV6-2/TRBV6-3	many	-	TRBJ1-2	CASSYPAGNYGYTF	TGTGCCAGCAGTTACCCGGCAGGGAACTATGGCTACACCTTC
TRBV5-1	many	TRBD1	TRBJ1-1	CASSIDRGLGAFF	TGCGCCAGCAGCATCGACAGGGGGCTTGGAGCTTTCTTT
TRBV20-1	few	TRBD1	TRBJ2-7	CSALDRGRPYEQYF	TGCAGTGCGCTTGACAGGGGGCGCCCATACGAGCAGTACTTC
TRBV10-3	many	-	TRBJ2-1	CATGGAYNEQFF	TGTGCCACCGGAGGGGCCTACAATGAGCAGTTCTTC
TRBV20-1	few	-	TRBJ1-2	CSAFYDWGDGYTF	TGCAGTGCCTTCTATGATTGGGGAGATGGCTACACCTTC
TRBV5-1	many	TRBD2	TRBJ2-1	CASSPTSGAYNEQFF	TGCGCCAGCAGTCCCACTAGCGGGGCCTACAATGAGCAGTTCTTC
TRBV20-1	many	-	TRBJ2-5	CSARPQLATYQETQYF	TGCAGTGCTAGGCCGCAACTAGCCACGTACCAAGAGACCCAGTACTTC
TRBV5-1	many	TRBD1	TRBJ1-2	CASSGEDRVITF	TGCGCCAGCAGCGGGGAAGACAGGGTCATCACCTTC
TRBV29-1	many	-	TRBJ1-1	CSVEDRREAFF	TGCAGCGTTGAAGATCGGCGAGAAGCTTTCTTT